This T cell receptor (beta chain) came from a study of cytomegalovirus exposure and HLA in healthy donors. Study findings and constraints: An observed cluster of highly shared sequence variants was recorded as a likely sequencing artifact. Analysis performed later found around 15,000 TCR beta sequences associated with HLA alleles at 0.05 false discovery rate.

Primers for the PCR totalled 60 Vbeta and 13 Jbeta. The protocol was immunoSEQ multiplex PCR, while the TCRdb copy is restricted to in-frame clones and leaves out a portion. The data contain some 140,000 clones, about four fifths of them singletons. The CDR3 is 12 residues long. The V gene's germline CDR1 is SGHTS and CDR2 YDEGEE. V was pared by 5 bases and J by 0 bases, with 6 bases between. This clone was picked up a small number of times. No antigen is known for it. The sequence came from a woman in her forties in good health and CMV-seronegative. Sequences were obtained from PBMCs. This chain connects TRBV5-8 to TRBJ2-7; D is uncertain. This CDR3 is CASRWASYEQYF. The CDR3 DNA reads as TGTGCCAGCAGATGGGCCTCCTACGAGCAGTACTTC.